This TCR beta chain came from a study of cytomegalovirus exposure and HLA in healthy donors (dated by TCRdb to the late 2010s). A note on the overall study: An earlier analysis of under 600 of the donors reported approximately 270 Gb of sequence data and approximately 110 million unique TCR beta sequences from about 179 million T cells. An early release that covered 500 to 800 HLA-typed donors contained approximately 300 gigabases of sequencing data and tens of millions of unique TCR sequences. Of the roughly 400 genotyped donors, roughly 85% fell in the genetic ancestry cluster associated with self-reported Caucasian donors. The study aimed to test whether cataloging public T cell receptors could reveal signatures of past pathogen exposure. The T cell repertoires of about 700 subjects were profiled by immunosequencing and related to cytomegalovirus serostatus. Along with the approximately 700-subject first cohort, a separate validation cohort of approximately 110 different subjects was used. To predict cytomegalovirus infection status, the study brought together high-throughput TCR immunosequencing, statistical association of individual TCRs with disease status, and machine learning. To study patterns of TCR occurrence, a later analysis re-analyzed previously published TCR beta repertoires from under 750 donors and added high-resolution HLA genotyping. Rather than using new phenotypic data, the later analysis identified candidate immune exposures from TCR beta sequences and from how often those sequences occurred across donors. An earlier analysis of around 540 of the donors applied high-throughput TCR beta sequencing to assess whether each TCR beta V gene segment acted as functional or pseudogenic. Alongside the repertoire data, information on donor age, sex, ethnicity and CMV serostatus was compiled. Genome-wide SNP genotypes for about 55% of the roughly 670 donors were used in a later genetic analysis, which treated that subset as a discovery cohort. Every discovery cohort repertoire had been produced on one sequencing platform. Class I and class II HLA loci were covered by the typing at four-digit resolution. The number of donors typed differed by locus, with roughly 620-630 for A, B, C, DRB1 and DQB1, around 500 for DQA1, 600 to 610 for DPA1, and some 440 for DPB1. A handful of DR-DQ haplotypes were handled as single units for association and clustering because linkage in the cohort was strong. Among several hundred genotyped donors of the cohort, an average of approximately 220,000 unique TCR beta nucleotide sequences was sequenced per donor, of which roughly 17% were non-productive. Broad study findings and their caveats: The authors suggested that the approach could potentially be generalized to other disease states and immunological phenotypes. In both the original and validation cohorts, the classifier was reported to diagnose cytomegalovirus status with high specificity and sensitivity. The earlier analysis of 587 of the donors excluded 15 to 20 rarely observed V segments, including chromosome 9 orphons, because counts were too low. When HLA alleles, especially DR and DQ, strongly co-occurred, attributing TCR associations to individual alleles was difficult. Specific HLA alleles were associated with over 15,000 TCR beta sequences at a false discovery rate of 0.05 in a later analysis. Broadly in line with IMGT annotations, most TCR beta V segments showed up in productive rearrangements about 87% or about 30% of the time in an earlier analysis of 587 of the donors. HLA typing was unavailable for some donors at each locus, so association tests used only the typed subset. V-gene and J-gene trimming of TCR beta chains was associated with a missense DCLRE1C variant in a later genetic analysis, and the association was replicated in an independent cohort. According to a later analysis, most CMV-associated TCR beta chains appeared to be HLA-restricted, and the HLA associations seemed to be driven largely by CMV exposure. Most TCR sequences were seen in very few donors, while some public TCRs were found in many individuals. The sequencing pipeline was judged likely to have produced a cluster of highly shared sequence variants as a technical artifact. The study listed approximately 150 TCR beta chains as associated with cytomegalovirus. Immune exposure information for the cohort was limited to CMV serostatus. A further reported finding was that TCR beta sequences accurately predicted the HLA-A and HLA-B alleles for most subjects in the first cohort. A later analysis reported that several top co-occurrence clusters appeared linked to parvovirus B19, influenza, CMV and Epstein-Barr virus. A later analysis found that TCR association rates varied across HLA loci, with DRB1 alleles showing the most associated TCRs and HLA-C alleles the fewest. The cohort was sequenced for TCR beta chains only, and without alpha or paired-chain data the features that could be detected were limited. In a later analysis, HLA-associated TCR beta chains showed more clonal expansion and lower generation probabilities than non-associated chains that were equally common. Sequencing depth was assumed to be roughly uniform across donors in the presence/absence analyses, though that assumption may not hold. According to a later genetic analysis, donors in an Asian-associated ancestry cluster had fewer N-insertions in productive TCRs than the roughly 670-donor mean. Correlated functional status among segregating V segments might be attributable to linkage disequilibrium, but an unknown experimental factor could not be ruled out. In vitro tests confirmed that a few of the cytomegalovirus-associated TCR beta chains recognize cytomegalovirus antigens.

The library relied on the immunoSEQ multiplex PCR assay. For the multiplex PCR, a mixture combining 60 forward primers for TCR Vbeta segments and 13 reverse primers for TCR Jbeta segments was used. The CDR3 region of rearranged TCR beta genes was amplified from genomic DNA by a multiplex PCR assay. The amplified TCR beta libraries were sequenced on the Illumina HiSeq System as 87-base-pair reads. The source study handled its data this way. A later analysis tallied roughly 80 million unique TCR beta chains across the roughly 610 repertoires, and 10 million to 11 million of those chains were shared by two or more donors. To remove PCR and sequencing errors, raw reads were error-corrected and collapsed into unique sequences using a nearest-neighbor algorithm that merged closely related sequences. Alignment of CDR3 sequences to IMGT reference sequences was used to assign V, D and J gene segments. For a sequence to be retained, at least a six-nucleotide match to both a V gene segment and a J gene segment was required. Rearrangements were called productive when the CDR3 lacked stop codons and stayed in frame with V and J; all others were non-productive. Following IMGT convention, CDR3 was defined as the stretch from the second conserved V-encoded cysteine up to the conserved J-encoded phenylalanine. Sequences without an unambiguous match to a single V gene segment were excluded from the earlier analysis of about 600 of the donors. An earlier analysis of several hundred of the donors called V segments functional above 56.7% productive rearrangements and segregating when the between-donor standard deviation exceeded 5%. A statistical classification framework was developed to diagnose cytomegalovirus status using the catalog of TCR beta chain sequences. In a later analysis, TCR nucleotide sequences were compared against IMGT/GENE-DB human TR gene sequences so that V and J genes could be assigned. The TCRdist pipeline was used in a later analysis to assign CDR3 sequences and most-parsimonious VDJ recombination scenarios. In a later analysis, every TCR beta chain was defined by the combination of its CDR3 amino acid sequence and its V-gene family, and reads without a unique V-gene family were dropped. As a way to deal with suspected cross-contamination and a sequencing artifact, a later analysis dropped 592 nucleotide sequences that were highly shared and had low generation probability. A later analysis calculated a clonal expansion index for each public chain from normalized within-repertoire ranks of inferred template counts. A later analysis computed generation probabilities with a VDJ recombination model fitted to out-of-frame rearrangements, and checked the results against IGoR. A later analysis scored TCR-TCR, TCR-HLA and TCR-CMV co-occurrence with hypergeometric tests, applying a repertoire-size bias correction to TCR pairs. A later analysis estimated false discovery rates by permuting HLA or CMV assignments 20 times. A later analysis grouped co-occurring TCRs with DBSCAN, adding TCRdist sequence similarity when clustering within HLA-allele-positive subsets. Co-occurrence clustering excluded repertoires with fewer than 30,000 or more than 120,000 public chains, plus five with anomalous nucleotide sharing. TCRdb carries this immuneACCESS record with in-frame sequences only. Its versions omit some clonotypes, under half of them owing to an unresolved V gene in the studies checked, with the rest unexplained. V and J calls and clone size are given by that table; D and trimming were obtained from the DNA. Here the sample has roughly 250,000 clones; 84% occur a single time. The biggest ten clones account for roughly 2% of the sample.

The cohort was made up of several hundred healthy bone marrow donors. All cohort members were sampled while nominally healthy, although unrecorded immune exposures were likely present. The donor was CMV seropositive and was included in the group of 250 to 350 seropositive cohort members. A peripheral blood sample was provided by each donor, and peripheral blood mononuclear cells were used for TCR beta sequencing. Genomic DNA extraction from the blood cell samples was performed with the Qiagen DNeasy Blood Extraction Kit. On this clone: Its binding antigen is unknown. The input lacks base qualities; no much larger clone sits a single base away.

The sequence was obtained from a woman aged 40 to 49 in good health and CMV-seropositive. The sequenced sample consisted of PBMCs.

The CDR3 loop reads CASSLQSQGIKPQHF. The DNA reads TGTGCCAGCAGTTTACAATCACAGGGGATAAAGCCCCAGCATTTT. The chain links TRBV28 with TRBJ1-5, and 7 junctional nucleotides match TRBD1. The CDR1 and CDR2 encoded by the germline V gene are MDHEN and SYDVKM. The CDR3 contains 15 residues, cysteine and phenylalanine counted. Only CDR3 DNA is held: 45 bases, read in frame from base 1. Germline trimming: 2 bases from V, 8 bases from J; junction bases outside gene matches: 9.